These 29 T cell receptor beta chains came from one sample sequenced in a study of cytomegalovirus exposure and HLA in healthy donors. The primer mix had 60 Vbeta and 13 Jbeta primers. Assay: immunoSEQ multiplex PCR; the TCRdb copy retains only in-frame clones and omits some. This table holds about 59,000 clones, 70% to 85% found once. Sequencing was performed on PBMCs. These receptors originate from a man aged 40-50 years in good health and CMV-seronegative.

This rearrangement joins TRBV5-1 to TRBJ2-6, with 11 bases that match TRBD2. The CDR3 has 20 amino acids. The V segment lost 3 bases and the J segment 1 base; nucleotides outside the gene matches: 12. Germline loops: CDR1 SGHRS, CDR2 YFSETQ. DNA of the CDR3: TGCGCCAGCAGCTACTATAGCGGGGGGGTTGCTGTATCTGGGGCCAACGTCCTGACTTTC. Its protein product is CASSYYSGGVAVSGANVLTF.

The V gene is TRBV28, the J gene TRBJ2-6, with D possibly matching TRBD1 (6 bases). Between the trimmed V and J ends, which lost 3 bases and 4 bases, there was a span of 16 bases. Germline V gene sequence: CDR1 MDHEN, CDR2 SYDVKM. The CDR3 has 17 residues. Written as DNA, the CDR3 is TGTGCCAGCAGTTTCGGGATACCAGGGGCCGGGGCCAACGTCCTGACTTTC. Its translation is CASSFGIPGAGANVLTF.

The chain carries TRBV5-1 and TRBJ2-3; 12 bases line up with TRBD2. Trimming at V came to 2 bases and at J to 3 bases, leaving 1 base not matched to a gene. There are 15 residues in the CDR3. Germline CDR1 reads SGHRS; CDR2 reads YFSETQ. Written as DNA, the CDR3 is TGCGCCAGCAGCTTCGGGACTAGCGGGACAGATACGCAGTATTTT. It specifies CASSFGTSGTDTQYF.

This clone was recorded a few times. V and J are TRBV5-1 and TRBJ2-2; the match to TRBD1 covers 7 bases. CDR3 length: 13 residues. Trimming cost V 7 bases and J 5 bases; bases outside gene matches: 5. The germline V gene encodes CDR1 SGHRS and CDR2 YFSETQ. The CDR3 here is CASGQQGTGELFF. CDR3 nucleotide sequence: TGCGCCAGCGGACAACAGGGGACCGGGGAGCTGTTTTTT.

This chain uses TRBV7-3 with TRBJ2-1; perhaps TRBD2 as D (7 bases). The CDR3 has 14 amino acids. Trimming shortened V by 0 bases and J by 5 bases, and 8 bases separated the two germline ends. Per the germline V gene, CDR1 is SGHTA and CDR2 is FQGTGA. DNA of the CDR3: TGTGCCAGCAGCTTAACGGGGGGGCACAATGAGCAGTTCTTC. Translation gives CASSLTGGHNEQFF.

This sequence joins TRBV5-5 and TRBJ2-7; 8 bases map to TRBD1. The CDR3 loop spans 13 amino acids. From germline, CDR1 is SGHKS and CDR2 YYEKEE (reference sequence). V shed 2 bases, J shed 6 bases, and the junction held 4 bases outside the gene matches. In DNA, the CDR3 is TGTGCCAGCAGCTTAGACAGGGGTTTCGAGCAGTACGTC. This gives the protein CASSLDRGFEQYV.

The rearrangement links TRBV27 to TRBJ1-5; a weak D match, TRBD1 (6 bases). This CDR3 is 15 amino acids long. V lost 5 bases to trimming and J lost 0 bases, with 11 bases between them. CDR1 and CDR2 (germline): MNHEY, SMNVEV (reference sequence). CDR3 sequence: CASSQDSTSNQPQHF. The CDR3 DNA is TGTGCCAGCAGTCAGGACAGCACTAGCAATCAGCCCCAGCATTTT.

This clone appeared a few times. The chain employs TRBV4-1 and TRBJ2-2; 8 nucleotides agree with TRBD2. V was pared by 1 base and J by 2 bases, with 15 bases of the junction left unmatched. The CDR3 runs 20 residues. Germline V gives CDR1 MGHRA, CDR2 YSYEKL. In nucleotides, the CDR3 is TGCGCCAGCAGCCAAGTGAAATCGCGGGCGGGGGGCAAAAACACCGGGGAGCTGTTTTTT. It codes for CASSQVKSRAGGKNTGELFF.

A few counts support this clone. The chain employs TRBV28 and TRBJ2-7; 9 bases map to TRBD1. This CDR3 spans 16 amino acids. Trimming took 4 bases from V and 3 from J; bases not matched to a gene: 10. The germline CDR1 and CDR2 sequences are MDHEN and SYDVKM. The CDR3 loop reads CASSSLGTGRYYEQYV. CDR3 in DNA: TGTGCCAGCAGTTCCTTAGGGACAGGGCGCTACTACGAGCAGTACGTC.

This clone appeared a single time. The rearrangement joins TRBV5-1 to TRBJ1-4; TRBD1 is a possible D gene (6 bases). This CDR3 spans 16 amino acids. V was cut by 0 bases and J by 4 bases, with 13 bases left in between. Germline values: CDR1 SGHRS, CDR2 YFSETQ. CDR3 amino acids: CASSLDPGAHNEKLFF. The CDR3 DNA sequence: TGCGCCAGCAGCTTGGATCCAGGGGCACATAATGAAAAACTGTTTTTT.

This rearrangement joins TRBV6-6 to TRBJ2-7; TRBD1 matches at 9 bases. Germline CDR1 and CDR2: MNHNY and SVGAGI (reference sequence). With V trimmed by 4 bases and J by 3 bases, 10 bases remained unmatched. This CDR3 spans 16 amino acids. The chain's CDR3 is CASSSLARTGDYEQYF. The CDR3 DNA follows: TGTGCCAGCAGTTCCCTAGCCCGGACAGGGGACTACGAGCAGTACTTC.

J is TRBJ1-3 and V is TRBV7-5. TRBV7-5 is annotated as a pseudogene. The CDR3 loop spans 16 amino acids. The CDR3 bases are TGTGCCAGAAGCGGGAGGGTAGGCGTCTCTGGAAACACCATATATTTT. This gives the protein CARSGRVGVSGNTIYF.

The J gene is TRBJ2-5, the V gene TRBV18, with TRBD2 as a possible D gene (6 bases). The germline gives CDR1 KGHSH, CDR2 LQKENI. Trimming took 3 bases from V and 1 from J, leaving 6 bases between them. This CDR3 spans 13 amino acids. In nucleotides, the CDR3 is TGTGCCAGCTCACCGGGACTCCAAGAGACCCAGTACTTC. This gives the protein CASSPGLQETQYF.

This chain links TRBV6-5 with TRBJ1-1; D remains ambiguous. V was shortened by 4 bases and J by 0 bases, with 6 bases between the two germline ends. The length of the CDR3 is 13 residues. CDR1 MNHEY and CDR2 SVGAGI come from the germline V gene. CDR3 loop: CASSFDLNTEAFF. CDR3 nucleotides: TGTGCCAGCAGTTTTGACTTGAACACTGAAGCTTTCTTT.

This rearrangement joins TRBV9 to TRBJ2-7; the match to TRBD2 covers 16 bases. The V segment lost 4 bases and the J segment 6 bases; nucleotides outside the gene matches: 10. From germline, CDR1 is SGDLS and CDR2 YYNGEE. The CDR3 sequence is 17 residues long. In DNA form, the CDR3 reads TGTGCCAGCAGCCCCGGGACTAGCGGGGGGGCCTTCGGCGAGCAGTACTTC. As protein: CASSPGTSGGAFGEQYF.

This clone has just one count. The chain employs TRBV11-3 and TRBJ1-6, with D perhaps matching TRBD1 (5 bases). Trimming pared 3 bases from V and 4 bases from J, leaving 13 bases between. In germline, CDR1 is SGHNT, CDR2 YENEEA. CDR3 length equals 16 residues. The CDR3 nucleotides read TGTGCCAGCAGCTTTGTGGGCAGGGCATATAATTCACCCCTCCACTTT. It translates to CASSFVGRAYNSPLHF.

V usage is TRBV5-4 and J usage is TRBJ1-1, with D perhaps TRBD1 (6 bases). The CDR3 extends over 16 amino acids. Trimming took off 0 bases at V and 1 base at J, with 13 bases between the two ends. Germline V gene sequence: CDR1 SGHNT, CDR2 YYREEE (reference sequence). In DNA, the CDR3 is TGTGCCAGCAGCTTGGAGGGGGAGGGGAGGAACACTGAAGCTTTCTTT. This translates into CASSLEGEGRNTEAFF.

The V gene is TRBV28, the J gene TRBJ2-2, with TRBD1 identical over 9 bases. The germline gives CDR1 MDHEN, CDR2 SYDVKM. The CDR3 loop spans 15 amino acids. The junction had 10 bases not matched to a gene; V was cut back by 10 bases and J by 4 bases. CDR3 in amino acids: CATRPGQGGTGELFF. In DNA form, the CDR3 reads TGTGCCACCAGACCGGGACAGGGTGGCACCGGGGAGCTGTTTTTT.

The chain carries TRBV7-2 and TRBJ1-3, with D perhaps matching TRBD1 (5 bases). Germline V gene data show CDR1 as SGHTA and CDR2 as FQGNSA. This CDR3 is built from 15 residues. V was trimmed by 2 bases and J by 4 bases, leaving 12 bases between them. CDR3 nucleotides: TGTGCCAGCAGCTTAACCCCAGGGAACGGAAACACCATATATTTT. This sequence encodes CASSLTPGNGNTIYF.

This clone was seen a handful of times. This chain joins TRBV2 and TRBJ2-7, with D perhaps TRBD2 (5 bases). V gave up 6 bases and J gave up 6 bases, with 18 bases separating them. This CDR3 spans 14 amino acids. Germline V gene lookup returns CDR1 SNHLY and CDR2 FYNNEI. The CDR3 sequence: CASSFKRARGEQYF. The CDR3 DNA is TGTGCCAGCAGCTTCAAGAGGGCTCGGGGCGAGCAGTACTTC.

Written as DNA, the CDR3 is TGTGCCCAGCGGGACCCCACCCCGTATGGCTACACCTTC. This translates into CAQRDPTPYGYTF. The chain uses TRBV30 and TRBJ1-2; D is possibly TRBD1 (5 bases). The V and J ends lost 8 bases and 5 bases respectively, with 18 bases between them. In germline, CDR1 is GTSNPN, CDR2 SVGIG (reference sequence). This CDR3 is 13 amino acids long.

A single count supports this clone. This chain links TRBV7-9 with TRBJ1-4, with 8 bases that match TRBD1. With 5 bases clipped from V and 8 bases from J, the junction kept 10 bases outside the gene matches. Germline values: CDR1 SEHNR, CDR2 FQNEAQ (reference sequence). The CDR3 runs to 15 residues. CDR3 loop: CASSTDRGSREKLFF. The CDR3 DNA sequence: TGTGCCAGCAGCACAGACAGGGGTTCGAGGGAAAAACTGTTTTTT.

V is TRBV4-1 and J is TRBJ2-3, with TRBD2 identical over 13 bases. CDR1 is MGHRA and CDR2 is YSYEKL in the germline V gene. The CDR3 consists of 19 residues. The ends lost 4 bases at V and 0 bases at J; junction bases unmatched: 10. The CDR3 bases are TGCGCCAGCAGCCTCGGGGGAACTAGCGGGGGGGCTAGCACAGATACGCAGTATTTT. It yields the protein CASSLGGTSGGASTDTQYF.

This clone appeared a few times. The rearrangement links TRBV7-9 to TRBJ2-3; a possible D gene is TRBD2 (6 bases). The V and J ends lost 4 bases and 8 bases respectively, with 22 bases between them. CDR1 and CDR2 from the germline V gene are SEHNR and FQNEAQ (reference sequence). This CDR3 is built from 16 residues. In DNA form, the CDR3 reads TGTGCCAGCAGCTCCGGGGAGCGGGTCAAGTATGGTACGCAGTATTTT. Translating it yields CASSSGERVKYGTQYF.

This clone occurred once. The V call is TRBV7-8, the J call TRBJ1-2; the D gene is possibly TRBD1 (6 bases). The V and J ends lost 5 bases and 7 bases respectively, with 17 bases between them. The CDR3 runs 14 residues. Germline V gives CDR1 SGHVS, CDR2 FQNEAQ. CDR3 nucleotide sequence: TGTGCCAGCAGCCAGAACAGGGTTAAGAGTGGCTACACCTTC. Amino acids: CASSQNRVKSGYTF.

This sequence joins TRBV18 and TRBJ2-5; no definite D call. The length of the CDR3 is 18 residues. The V and J ends lost 1 base and 0 bases respectively, with 18 bases between them. CDR1 and CDR2 from the germline V gene are KGHSH and LQKENI. The CDR3 DNA is TGTGCCAGCTCACCACGGTATAGGCGGAGCCTGTACCAAGAGACCCAGTACTTC. It encodes CASSPRYRRSLYQETQYF.

DNA for the CDR3: TGTGCCAGCAGTTACGATGGCCGGGTGCGTGGCTACACCTTC. Its protein is CASSYDGRVRGYTF. V usage is TRBV6-5 and J usage is TRBJ1-2; no firm D call. Germline V gene data show CDR1 as MNHEY and CDR2 as SVGAGI. The V gene lost 2 bases and the J gene lost 7 bases, with 14 bases spanning the gap. The length of the CDR3 is 14 residues.

The count of this clone is one. The J gene is TRBJ2-2, the V gene TRBV9; no reliable D call. The V gene lost 1 base and the J gene lost 8 bases, with 9 bases spanning the gap. The CDR3 contains 13 residues. The germline V gene encodes CDR1 SGDLS and CDR2 YYNGEE. CDR3 nucleotides: TGTGCCAGCAGCGTAAGTCAAGCAGGGGAGCTGTTTTTT. As protein: CASSVSQAGELFF.

The rearrangement links TRBV5-4 to TRBJ2-7, with a tentative D call TRBD2 (6 bases). The germline V gene encodes CDR1 SGHNT and CDR2 YYREEE (reference sequence). The CDR3 runs to 14 residues. Trimming shortened V by 0 bases and J by 7 bases, and 14 bases separated the two germline ends. This chain's CDR3 is CASSLVGPGREQYF. The DNA of the CDR3 is TGTGCCAGCAGCTTGGTAGGGCCGGGGAGGGAGCAGTACTTC.